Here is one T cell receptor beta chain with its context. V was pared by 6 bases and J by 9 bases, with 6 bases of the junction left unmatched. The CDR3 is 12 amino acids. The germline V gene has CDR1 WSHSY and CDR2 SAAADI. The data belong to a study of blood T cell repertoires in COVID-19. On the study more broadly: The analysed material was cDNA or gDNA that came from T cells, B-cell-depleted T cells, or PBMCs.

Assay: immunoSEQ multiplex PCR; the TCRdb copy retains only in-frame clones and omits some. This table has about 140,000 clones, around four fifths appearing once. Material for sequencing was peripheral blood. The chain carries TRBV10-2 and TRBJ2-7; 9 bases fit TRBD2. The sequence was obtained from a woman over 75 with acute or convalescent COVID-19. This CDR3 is CASRDRGRVQYF. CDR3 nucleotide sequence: TGCGCCAGCAGGGATCGCGGGAGGGTGCAGTACTTC.